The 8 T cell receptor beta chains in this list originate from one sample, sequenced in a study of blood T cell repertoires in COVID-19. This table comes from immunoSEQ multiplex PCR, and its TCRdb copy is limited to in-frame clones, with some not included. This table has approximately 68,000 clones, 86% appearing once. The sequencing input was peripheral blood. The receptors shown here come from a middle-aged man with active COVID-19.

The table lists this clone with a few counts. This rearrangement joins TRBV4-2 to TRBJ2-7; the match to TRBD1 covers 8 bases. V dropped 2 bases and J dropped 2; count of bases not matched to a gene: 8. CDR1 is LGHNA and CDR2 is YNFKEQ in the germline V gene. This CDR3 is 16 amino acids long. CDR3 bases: TGTGCCAGCAGCCAAAAAGGGACACAGGGGGCCTACGAGCAGTACTTC. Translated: CASSQKGTQGAYEQYF.

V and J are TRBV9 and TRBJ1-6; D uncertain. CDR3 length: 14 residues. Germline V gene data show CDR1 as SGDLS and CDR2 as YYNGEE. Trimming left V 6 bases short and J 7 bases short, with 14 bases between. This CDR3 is CASNRDTMNSPLHF. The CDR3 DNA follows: TGTGCCAGCAACCGAGACACGATGAATTCACCCCTCCACTTT.

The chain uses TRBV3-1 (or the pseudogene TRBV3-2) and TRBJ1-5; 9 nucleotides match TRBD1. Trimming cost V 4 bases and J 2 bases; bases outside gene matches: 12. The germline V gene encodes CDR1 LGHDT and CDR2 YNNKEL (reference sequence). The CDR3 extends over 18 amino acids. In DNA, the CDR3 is TGTGCCAGCAGCCGAATATCCGGGACAGGGTCGGGCAATCAGCCCCAGCATTTT. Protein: CASSRISGTGSGNQPQHF.

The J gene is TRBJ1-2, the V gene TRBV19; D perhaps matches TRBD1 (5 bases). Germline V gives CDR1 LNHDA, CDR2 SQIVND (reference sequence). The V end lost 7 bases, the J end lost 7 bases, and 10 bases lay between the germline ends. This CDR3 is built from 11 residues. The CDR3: CASKQGGGYTF. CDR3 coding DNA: TGTGCCAGTAAGCAGGGCGGTGGCTACACCTTC.

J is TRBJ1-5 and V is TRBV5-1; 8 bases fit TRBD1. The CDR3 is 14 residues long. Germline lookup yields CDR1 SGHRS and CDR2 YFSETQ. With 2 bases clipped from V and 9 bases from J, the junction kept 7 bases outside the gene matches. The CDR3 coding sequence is TGCGCCAGCAGCTTACAGGGGGGTCAAGGGCCCCAGCATTTT. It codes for CASSLQGGQGPQHF.

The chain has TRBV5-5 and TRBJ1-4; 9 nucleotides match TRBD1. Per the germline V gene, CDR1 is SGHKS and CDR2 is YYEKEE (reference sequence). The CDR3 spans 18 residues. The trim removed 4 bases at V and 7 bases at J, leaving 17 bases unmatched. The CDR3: CASSVRDREGRRGEKLFF. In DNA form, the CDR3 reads TGTGCCAGCAGCGTCCGGGACAGGGAGGGCCGGAGAGGTGAAAAACTGTTTTTT.

CDR3 in amino acids: CASSPPTGRDTGELFF. In DNA form, the CDR3 reads TGTGCCAGCTCACCACCAACAGGGAGGGACACCGGGGAGCTGTTTTTT. The gene calls are TRBV18 and TRBJ2-2, with a tentative D call TRBD2 (7 bases). The germline V gene encodes CDR1 KGHSH and CDR2 LQKENI. This CDR3 is built from 16 residues. Trimming removed 0 bases at V and 3 bases at J, with 11 bases between. The variable domain in full, with the rest retrieved from reference TRBV18 and TRBJ2-2, is NAGVMQNPRHLVRRRGQEARLRCSPMKGHSHVYWYRQLPEEGLKFMVYLQKENIIDESGMPKERFSAEFPKEGPSILRIQQVVRGDSAAYFCASSPPTGRDTGELFFGEGSRLTVL.

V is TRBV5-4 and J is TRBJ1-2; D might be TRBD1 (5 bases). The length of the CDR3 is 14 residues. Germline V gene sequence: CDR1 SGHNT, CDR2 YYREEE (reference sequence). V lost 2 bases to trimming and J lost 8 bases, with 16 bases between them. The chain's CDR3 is CASSFDRGVGGYTF. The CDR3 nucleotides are TGTGCCAGCAGCTTTGATCGGGGGGTAGGCGGCTACACCTTC.